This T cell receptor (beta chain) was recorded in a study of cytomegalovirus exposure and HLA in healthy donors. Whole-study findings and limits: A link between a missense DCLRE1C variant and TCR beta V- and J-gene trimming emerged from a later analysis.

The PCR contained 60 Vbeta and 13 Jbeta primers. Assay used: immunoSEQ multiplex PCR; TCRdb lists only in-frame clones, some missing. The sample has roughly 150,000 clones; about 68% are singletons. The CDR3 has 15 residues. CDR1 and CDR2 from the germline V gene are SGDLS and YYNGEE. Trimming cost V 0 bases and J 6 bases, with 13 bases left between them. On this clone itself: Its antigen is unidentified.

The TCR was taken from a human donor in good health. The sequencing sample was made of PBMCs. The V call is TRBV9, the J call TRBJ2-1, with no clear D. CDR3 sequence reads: CASSVGLVATNEQFF. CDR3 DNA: TGTGCCAGCAGCGTAGGGCTAGTAGCTACCAATGAGCAGTTCTTC.